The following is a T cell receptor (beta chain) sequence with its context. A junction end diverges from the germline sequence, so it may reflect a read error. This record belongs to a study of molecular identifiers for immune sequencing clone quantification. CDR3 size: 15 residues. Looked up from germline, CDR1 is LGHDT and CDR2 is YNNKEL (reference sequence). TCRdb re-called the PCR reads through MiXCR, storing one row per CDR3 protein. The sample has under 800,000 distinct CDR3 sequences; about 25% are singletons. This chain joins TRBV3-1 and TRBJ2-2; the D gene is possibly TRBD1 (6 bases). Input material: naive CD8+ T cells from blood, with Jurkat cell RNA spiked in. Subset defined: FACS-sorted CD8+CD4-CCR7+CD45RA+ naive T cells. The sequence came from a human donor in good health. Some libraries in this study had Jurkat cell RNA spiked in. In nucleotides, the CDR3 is TGTGCCAGCAGCGACCGGGACAACCTCACCCGGGAGCTGTTTTTT. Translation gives CASSDRDNLTRELFF. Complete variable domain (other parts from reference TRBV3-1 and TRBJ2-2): DTAVSQTPKYLVTQMGNDKSIKCEQNLGHDTMYWYKQDSKKFLKIMFSYNNKELIINETVPNRFSPKSPDKAHLNLHINSLELGDSAVYFCASSDRDNLTRELFFGEGSRLTVL.